What follows are 32 T cell receptor beta chains derived from one specimen sequenced in a study of cytomegalovirus exposure and HLA in healthy donors. Primers included in the PCR were 60 Vbeta and 13 Jbeta primers. Profiling relied on immunoSEQ multiplex PCR, and the TCRdb table lists in-frame clones only, not all of them. In the table there are some 140,000 clones, 70% to 80% of which are singletons. The sequencing input was PBMCs. The receptors were sampled from a woman aged 45-65 years in good health and CMV-seropositive.

This chain connects TRBV9 to TRBJ2-1; 15 bases are a match to TRBD2. Germline CDR1 and CDR2: SGDLS and YYNGEE. After removal of 4 bases from V and 8 bases from J, the junction contained 7 bases not matched to a gene. CDR3 length: 16 residues. The CDR3 loop reads CASSSPGLAGGHEQFF. The CDR3 coding sequence is TGTGCCAGCAGCTCCCCGGGACTAGCGGGGGGCCATGAGCAGTTCTTC.

This chain joins TRBV28 and TRBJ1-2, with 8 nucleotides matching TRBD1. The CDR3 has 14 residues. V dropped 7 bases and J dropped 0; count of bases not matched to a gene: 4. Germline lookup yields CDR1 MDHEN and CDR2 SYDVKM. CDR3 DNA: TGTGCCAGCACTCGACAGGGGCCTAACTATGGCTACACCTTC. It encodes CASTRQGPNYGYTF.

The gene calls are TRBV6-5 and TRBJ1-1; D gene ambiguous. CDR3 length: 13 amino acids. CDR1 is MNHEY and CDR2 is SVGAGI in the germline V gene. The V end was cut by 2 bases, the J end by 5 bases, with 9 bases between. The CDR3 is CASSYHGRTEAFF. Written as DNA, the CDR3 is TGTGCCAGCAGTTACCATGGGAGGACTGAAGCTTTCTTT.

The chain links TRBV9 to TRBJ2-5; TRBD2 agrees at 13 bases. Germline V gene sequence: CDR1 SGDLS, CDR2 YYNGEE. CDR3 size: 17 residues. J lost 2 bases, V lost 0 bases, and 4 bases had no gene match. CDR3 sequence: CASSVGGLAGPQETQYF. In nucleotides, the CDR3 is TGTGCCAGCAGCGTAGGGGGACTAGCGGGGCCACAAGAGACCCAGTACTTC.

The chain employs TRBV4-3 and TRBJ2-1; perhaps TRBD1 as D (6 bases). Germline V gives CDR1 LGHNA, CDR2 YSLEER. Trimming shortened V by 2 bases and J by 15 bases, and 20 bases separated the two germline ends. The CDR3 has 14 residues. CDR3 in amino acids: CASSQTRGPHRGFF. The CDR3 DNA reads as TGCGCCAGCAGCCAAACCAGGGGACCACACCGAGGGTTCTTC.

The V and J genes are TRBV5-1 and TRBJ2-7; 11 bases map to TRBD1. Germline CDR1 reads SGHRS; CDR2 reads YFSETQ. The junction had 2 bases not matched to a gene; V was cut back by 3 bases and J by 3 bases. The CDR3 contains 14 residues. The CDR3 reads CASSWTGGIYEQYF. CDR3 nucleotide sequence: TGCGCCAGCAGCTGGACAGGGGGCATCTACGAGCAGTACTTC.

This clone appeared a single time. The rearrangement joins TRBV6-4 to TRBJ2-2, with 7 bases aligning to TRBD1. CDR1 and CDR2 from the germline V gene are MRHNA and SNTAGT. J lost 2 bases, V lost 6 bases, and 6 bases had no gene match. The CDR3 sequence is 15 residues long. The CDR3 DNA is TGTGCCAGCAGCGTCGGACAGGATAACACCGGGGAGCTGTTTTTT. Its translation is CASSVGQDNTGELFF.

The V call is TRBV29-1, the J call TRBJ1-4, with D maybe TRBD1 (6 bases). The CDR3 spans 14 residues. Trimming pared 3 bases from V and 2 bases from J, leaving 10 bases between. Germline CDR1 and CDR2: SQVTM and ANQGSEA. The CDR3: CSVDQTGTNEKLFF. The DNA of the CDR3 is TGCAGCGTTGATCAGACAGGTACTAATGAAAAACTGTTTTTT.

Notes on this clone: It is unclear where the CDR3 begins or ends on the DNA, so no DNA is shown, and the CDR3 is as TCRdb lists it. The gene calls are TRBV27 and TRBJ1-6; the tabulated D call, TRBD1, remains unverified against the DNA. Looked up from germline, CDR1 is MNHEY and CDR2 is SMNVEV (reference sequence). The CDR3 totals 17 residues, both ends included. The CDR3 sequence is CASSTSWTGGNNSPLHF.

The V gene is TRBV6-5, the J gene TRBJ1-4, with TRBD1 identical over 8 bases. The CDR3 has 16 amino acids. V dropped 2 bases and J dropped 3; count of bases not matched to a gene: 5. Germline V lookup: CDR1 MNHEY, CDR2 SVGAGI. CDR3 region: CASSYLRQGPNEKLFF. Here the CDR3 DNA reads TGTGCCAGCAGTTACCTCCGACAGGGGCCTAATGAAAAACTGTTTTTT.

This clone came up a few times. This chain joins TRBV5-6 and TRBJ2-7; 9 bases are a match to TRBD1. The CDR3 is 14 amino acids. V was clipped by 5 bases and J by 2 bases; unmatched bases: 5. Germline lookup yields CDR1 SGHDT and CDR2 YYEEEE. As DNA, the CDR3 is TGTGCCAGCAGACTAAGACAGGGGGCCTACGAGCAGTACTTC. Its protein product is CASRLRQGAYEQYF.

The V call is TRBV13, the J call TRBJ1-5, with TRBD1 matching 11 bases. The J segment lost 4 bases and the V segment lost 4 bases, leaving 6 bases of the junction unmatched. The length of the CDR3 is 16 residues. Germline lookup yields CDR1 PRHDT and CDR2 FYEKMQ (reference sequence). CDR3 sequence: CASSSGTGGRNQPQHF. CDR3 DNA: TGTGCCAGCAGCTCAGGGACAGGGGGGAGGAATCAGCCCCAGCATTTT.

The CDR3 loop is CASSMSGQGGTEAFF. In DNA, the CDR3 is TGCGCCAGCAGCATGTCTGGACAGGGAGGAACTGAAGCTTTCTTT. The chain is built from TRBV5-1 and TRBJ1-1; 8 bases align to TRBD1. The J segment lost 5 bases and the V segment lost 4 bases, leaving 10 bases of the junction unmatched. Germline V gives CDR1 SGHRS, CDR2 YFSETQ. The CDR3 extends over 15 amino acids. Full variable domain (missing parts from reference TRBV5-1 and TRBJ1-1): KAGVTQTPRYLIKTRGQQVTLSCSPISGHRSVSWYQQTPGQGLQFLFEYFSETQRNKGNFPGRFSGRQFSNSRSEMNVSTLELGDSALYLCASSMSGQGGTEAFFGQGTRLTVV.

This chain uses TRBV18 with TRBJ1-6; D gene unclear. This CDR3 comprises 16 residues. Trimming left V 2 bases short and J 7 bases short, with 15 bases between. Germline lookup yields CDR1 KGHSH and CDR2 LQKENI. The CDR3 DNA is TGTGCCAGCTCACCATTGGACTTTCAAGGGAATTCACCCCTCCACTTT. The encoded protein is CASSPLDFQGNSPLHF.

The rearrangement uses TRBV6-5 and TRBJ1-5; 7 bases match TRBD1. Per the germline V gene, CDR1 is MNHEY and CDR2 is SVGAGI. This CDR3 comprises 14 residues. Trimming cost V 6 bases and J 3 bases; bases outside gene matches: 5. The CDR3 region has the DNA TGTGCCAGCAGCGCCGACAGGGACAATCAGCCCCAGCATTTT. Protein: CASSADRDNQPQHF.

The chain links TRBV7-3 to TRBJ1-2; TRBD1 agrees at 8 bases. V dropped 4 bases and J dropped 8; count of bases not matched to a gene: 6. CDR1 SGHTA and CDR2 FQGTGA come from the germline V gene. This CDR3 spans 13 amino acids. CDR3 residues: CASSSGQGNGYTF. The CDR3 region has the DNA TGTGCCAGCAGCTCCGGACAGGGTAACGGCTACACCTTC.

Remarks on this clone: Other DNA sequences within the sample encode an identical CDR3. The chain recombines TRBV18 with TRBJ2-7, with D possibly TRBD1 on 6 matching bases. In germline, CDR1 is KGHSH, CDR2 LQKENI. The V and J ends lost 2 bases and 3 bases respectively, with 8 bases between them. This CDR3 comprises 13 residues. DNA for the CDR3: TGTGCCAGCTCACCAGGGGGCTTCTACGAGCAGTACTTC. Its translation: CASSPGGFYEQYF.

The chain couples TRBV19 to TRBJ1-5; D remains ambiguous. The V end was cut by 6 bases, the J end by 2 bases, with 14 bases between. Germline V lookup: CDR1 LNHDA, CDR2 SQIVND (reference sequence). There are 15 residues in the CDR3. CDR3 sequence reads: CASSNLWGGNQPQHF. CDR3 sequence (DNA): TGTGCCAGTAGCAATCTGTGGGGAGGCAATCAGCCCCAGCATTTT.

V usage is TRBV28 and J usage is TRBJ2-6; perhaps TRBD2 as D (7 bases). Germline values: CDR1 MDHEN, CDR2 SYDVKM. The ends were cut back, 1 base at V and 4 bases at J, with 20 bases in the middle. The length of the CDR3 is 19 residues. CDR3 sequence: CASSLYGGARTPGANVLTF. CDR3 coding DNA: TGTGCCAGCAGTTTATATGGGGGGGCGCGGACCCCCGGGGCCAACGTCCTGACTTTC.

This chain connects TRBV28 to TRBJ1-5; 7 bases map to TRBD1. Per the germline V gene, CDR1 is MDHEN and CDR2 is SYDVKM. This CDR3 contains 16 residues. The V gene end was trimmed by 2 bases and the J gene end by 2 bases; junction bases not matched to a gene: 6. The CDR3 bases are TGTGCCAGCAGTTTAGGAAACAGGGGAGGCAATCAGCCCCAGCATTTT. Protein: CASSLGNRGGNQPQHF.

This sequence joins TRBV4-2 and TRBJ2-7; tentative D call: TRBD1 (6 bases). V gave up 0 bases and J gave up 0 bases, with 9 bases separating them. This CDR3 region has 15 residues. Germline CDR1 and CDR2: LGHNA and YNFKEQ. The CDR3: CASSQDQDSSYEQYF. The CDR3 nucleotides are TGTGCCAGCAGCCAAGATCAGGACAGCTCCTACGAGCAGTACTTC.

The chain has TRBV5-1 and TRBJ2-3, with 14 bases aligning to TRBD2. This CDR3 comprises 16 residues. The V gene's germline CDR1 is SGHRS and CDR2 YFSETQ. V was clipped by 4 bases and J by 5 bases; unmatched bases: 6. The CDR3 DNA reads TGCGCCAGCAGCCCGACTAGCGGGGGGGTCCTAGATACGCAGTATTTT. Translated: CASSPTSGGVLDTQYF. Full variable domain (remainder filled in from reference TRBV5-1 and TRBJ2-3): KAGVTQTPRYLIKTRGQQVTLSCSPISGHRSVSWYQQTPGQGLQFLFEYFSETQRNKGNFPGRFSGRQFSNSRSEMNVSTLELGDSALYLCASSPTSGGVLDTQYFGPGTRLTVL.

The V gene is TRBV7-8, the J gene TRBJ2-3; 9 bases align to TRBD1. Trimming removed 5 bases from V and 7 bases from J; junction bases left unmatched: 13. The CDR3 is 16 residues long. Per germline, CDR1 SGHVS and CDR2 FQNEAQ. CDR3 sequence: CASSISGTGITYTQYF. The CDR3 nucleotides read TGTGCCAGCAGCATTTCCGGGACAGGGATTACTTATACGCAGTATTTT. The variable domain in full, completed from reference TRBV7-8 and TRBJ2-3, reads GAGVSQSPRYKVAKRGQDVALRCDPISGHVSLFWYQQALGQGPEFLTYFQNEAQLDKSGLPSDRFFAERPEGSVSTLKIQRTQQEDSAVYLCASSISGTGITYTQYFGPGTRLTVL.

The rearrangement joins TRBV15 to TRBJ1-2; 10 bases agree with TRBD1. The CDR3 is 17 amino acids. Germline CDR1 LNHNV, CDR2 YYDKDF (reference sequence). Trimming took 2 bases from V and 5 from J; bases not matched to a gene: 11. The CDR3 sequence: CATSRHKTGGLEYGYTF. Written as DNA, the CDR3 is TGTGCCACCAGCAGACATAAGACAGGGGGCTTAGAGTATGGCTACACCTTC.

V is TRBV5-8 and J is TRBJ1-4; TRBD1 is a possible D gene (5 bases). Trimming took off 4 bases at V and 7 bases at J, with 17 bases between the two ends. The CDR3 covers 15 residues. Germline V gene sequence: CDR1 SGHTS, CDR2 YDEGEE. The CDR3 spells CASSPGEGRGEKLFF. The CDR3 DNA reads TGTGCCAGCAGCCCCGGGGAGGGAAGGGGTGAAAAACTGTTTTTT.

The chain recombines TRBV11-2 with TRBJ1-5, with 8 nucleotides matching TRBD1. The ends lost 1 base at V and 4 bases at J; junction bases unmatched: 6. This CDR3 has 16 residues. The V gene's germline CDR1 is SGHAT and CDR2 FQNNGV. The CDR3 DNA sequence: TGTGCCAGCAGCTTAGGGGCGACAGGGGCGAATCAGCCCCAGCATTTT. It translates to CASSLGATGANQPQHF.

This chain joins TRBV7-9 and TRBJ2-7; D gene ambiguous. CDR3 length: 14 residues. V dropped 7 bases and J dropped 2 bases, with 15 bases sitting between them. Germline V CDR1 and CDR2: SEHNR, FQNEAQ (reference sequence). CDR3 residues: CASNPGQAPYEQYF. CDR3 in DNA: TGTGCCAGCAACCCTGGGCAGGCTCCCTACGAGCAGTACTTC.

This clone was detected only a few times. The chain combines TRBV7-2 with TRBJ1-2; 9 bases line up with TRBD1. Germline CDR1 reads SGHTA; CDR2 reads FQGNSA. This CDR3 has 14 amino acids. The J segment lost 4 bases and the V segment lost 5 bases, leaving 5 bases of the junction unmatched. The CDR3 DNA reads as TGTGCCAGCAGCCAATCGACAGGGGGCTATGGCTACACCTTC. This encodes CASSQSTGGYGYTF.

The chain recombines TRBV30 with TRBJ1-2, with D unclear. This CDR3 is built from 13 residues. Germline values: CDR1 GTSNPN, CDR2 SVGIG (reference sequence). V was clipped by 0 bases and J by 4 bases, with 9 bases between them. The DNA for the CDR3 is TGTGCCTGGAGTGTAGGTGGAGGCTATGGCTACACCTTC. Translating it yields CAWSVGGGYGYTF.

The gene calls are TRBV11-2 and TRBJ2-7; 11 bases line up with TRBD2. The length of the CDR3 is 17 residues. Germline CDR1 is SGHAT and CDR2 is FQNNGV. Trimming removed 5 bases from V and 0 bases from J; junction bases left unmatched: 9. The chain's CDR3 is CASSRTSGGTYSYEQYF. The CDR3 nucleotides are TGTGCCAGCAGCCGCACTAGCGGGGGTACCTACTCCTACGAGCAGTACTTC.

This clone was seen a handful of times. The V and J genes are TRBV4-3 and TRBJ1-4, with D possibly TRBD1 on 5 matching bases. The CDR3 totals 16 residues. Trimming shortened V by 0 bases and J by 8 bases, and 16 bases separated the two germline ends. In germline, CDR1 is LGHNA, CDR2 YSLEER. The DNA for the CDR3 is TGCGCCAGCAGCCAAGATATCGGAGGGTGGGACGAAAAACTGTTTTTT. As protein: CASSQDIGGWDEKLFF.

The gene calls are TRBV2 and TRBJ1-4, with a possible D match to TRBD1 (5 bases). Germline V CDR1 and CDR2: SNHLY, FYNNEI. CDR3 size: 13 residues. The V end lost 3 bases, the J end lost 5 bases, and 7 bases lay between the germline ends. The CDR3 DNA reads TGTGCCAGCAGTGACAGGGTCAATGAAAAACTGTTTTTT. This translates into CASSDRVNEKLFF.